These T cell receptor beta chains were read from a single sample in a study of T cell responses to AZD1222 COVID-19 vaccine. Data came from immunoSEQ multiplex PCR; TCRdb stores just in-frame clones and leaves some out. The sample holds some 160,000 clones, around 90% seen once. Sequenced material: peripheral blood, taken on day 0 of AZD1222 vaccination. All receptors come from an adult in good health. Each CDR3 is given with its conserved first and last residue. Each record gives: J gene, clone size, V gene, D gene, CDR3 DNA, CDR3 protein. D genes are given only for firm matches. The listing skips clone size in some rows; elsewhere it reads once, few, many or a size class.

J gene: TRBJ1-6; clone size: once; V gene: TRBV28; D gene: -; CDR3 DNA: TGTGCCAGCAGTCAAGACGGCTCCTATAATTCACCCCTCCACTTT; CDR3 protein: CASSQDGSYNSPLHF
J gene: TRBJ2-1; clone size: -; V gene: TRBV28; D gene: TRBD2; CDR3 DNA: TGTGCCAGCAGTTTATCTCCGGGGCTAGCGGGAGTAGATGAGCAGTTCTTC; CDR3 protein: CASSLSPGLAGVDEQFF
J gene: TRBJ1-2; clone size: -; V gene: TRBV28; D gene: -; CDR3 DNA: TGTGCCAGCACCCTCCGTGCCCGGGGGAGCTACACCTTC; CDR3 protein: CASTLRARGSYTF
J gene: TRBJ2-1; clone size: -; V gene: TRBV27; D gene: TRBD1; CDR3 DNA: TGTGCCAGCAGTTTATCGGCTCAGGGGGTACGTGAGCAGTTCTTC; CDR3 protein: CASSLSAQGVREQFF
J gene: TRBJ1-5; clone size: -; V gene: TRBV9; D gene: -; CDR3 DNA: TGTGCCAGCAGCGTAAGTTCAGGGGCTGGGCAGCCCCAGCATTTT; CDR3 protein: CASSVSSGAGQPQHF
J gene: TRBJ2-2; clone size: -; V gene: TRBV15; D gene: -; CDR3 DNA: TGTGCCACCAGCAGAGATAGGAGTGAGGACACCGGGGAGCTGTTTTTT; CDR3 protein: CATSRDRSEDTGELFF
J gene: TRBJ1-1; clone size: -; V gene: TRBV5-1; D gene: TRBD1; CDR3 DNA: TGCGCCAGCAGCTTGGCCGGCTTTAACAGGGGATTCCCTGAAGCTTTCTTT; CDR3 protein: CASSLAGFNRGFPEAFF
J gene: TRBJ2-2; clone size: once; V gene: TRBV19; D gene: -; CDR3 DNA: TGTGCCAGTATTGACCAGAACACCGGGGAGCTGTTTTTT; CDR3 protein: CASIDQNTGELFF
J gene: TRBJ1-5; clone size: once; V gene: TRBV7-2; D gene: -; CDR3 DNA: TGTGCCAGCAGCTTGAATAGAGCAGGGTATAGCAATCAGCCCCAGCATTTT; CDR3 protein: CASSLNRAGYSNQPQHF
J gene: TRBJ1-6; clone size: -; V gene: TRBV11-3; D gene: TRBD1; CDR3 DNA: TGTGCCAGCAGCAGCGGGCAGGGGGCAGGATCACCCCTCCACTTT; CDR3 protein: CASSSGQGAGSPLHF